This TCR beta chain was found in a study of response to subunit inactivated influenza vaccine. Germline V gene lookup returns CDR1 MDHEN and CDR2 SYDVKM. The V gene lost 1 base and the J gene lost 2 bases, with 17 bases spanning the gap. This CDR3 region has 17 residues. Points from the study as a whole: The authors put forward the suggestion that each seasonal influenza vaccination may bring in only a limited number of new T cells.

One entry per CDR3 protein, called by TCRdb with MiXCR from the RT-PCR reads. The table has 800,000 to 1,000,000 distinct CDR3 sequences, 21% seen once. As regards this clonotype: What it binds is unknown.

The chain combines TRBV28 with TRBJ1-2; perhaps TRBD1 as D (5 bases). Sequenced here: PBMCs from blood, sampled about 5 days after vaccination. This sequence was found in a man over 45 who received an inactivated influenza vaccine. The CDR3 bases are TGTGCCAGCAGTTTATCTTTCAGCGGGGGACGGAACTATGGCTACACCTTC. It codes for CASSLSFSGGRNYGYTF.